This T cell receptor (beta chain) originates from a study of cytomegalovirus exposure and HLA in healthy donors. This clone was seen only once. Its antigen remains unidentified. The PCR was carried out with 60 Vbeta primers and 13 Jbeta primers. TCRdb keeps only in-frame clones here, not all; method: immunoSEQ multiplex PCR. The repertoire holds approximately 130,000 clones, with around 73% as singletons. Trimming pared 9 bases from V and 5 bases from J, leaving 27 bases between. CDR3 size: 17 residues. CDR1 is LNHDA and CDR2 is SQIVND in the germline V gene (reference sequence). General study results and limits: In a later analysis, V- and J-gene trimming of beta chains associated with a DCLRE1C missense variant, replicated independently. Data from an earlier analysis indicated that most TCR beta V segments were productive either about 87% or about 30% of the time.

This TCR came from a human donor in good health. Input material: PBMCs. The V call is TRBV19, the J call TRBJ2-3, with D possibly TRBD1 on 5 matching bases. The CDR3 DNA follows: TGTGCCAGCACCTTAACTCAGGGATTAGGAACCCGAGATACGCAGTATTTT. Protein: CASTLTQGLGTRDTQYF.